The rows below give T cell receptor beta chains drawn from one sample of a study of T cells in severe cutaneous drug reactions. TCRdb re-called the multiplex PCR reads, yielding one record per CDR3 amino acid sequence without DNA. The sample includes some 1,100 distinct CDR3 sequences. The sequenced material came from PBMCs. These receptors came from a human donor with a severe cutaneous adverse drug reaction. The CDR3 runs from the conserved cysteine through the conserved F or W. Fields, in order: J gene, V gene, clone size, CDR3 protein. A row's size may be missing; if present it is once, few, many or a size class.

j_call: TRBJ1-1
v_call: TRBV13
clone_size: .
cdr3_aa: CASSPLQGGEKSNTEAFF

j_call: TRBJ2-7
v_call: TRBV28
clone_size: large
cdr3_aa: CASSWSPRGSEQYF

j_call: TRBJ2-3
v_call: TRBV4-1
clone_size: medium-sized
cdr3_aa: CASSPLGTGGDTQYF

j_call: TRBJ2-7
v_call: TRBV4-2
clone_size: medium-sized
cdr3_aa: CASSQGLTSYEQYF

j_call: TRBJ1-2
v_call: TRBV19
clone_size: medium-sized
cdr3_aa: CASSTWAPRNGYTF

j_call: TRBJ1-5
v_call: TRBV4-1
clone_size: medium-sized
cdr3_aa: CASSQTDRNSNQPQHF

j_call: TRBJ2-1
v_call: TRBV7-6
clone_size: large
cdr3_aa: CASSLGTGPYNEQFF

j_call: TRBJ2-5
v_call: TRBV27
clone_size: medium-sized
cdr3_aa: CASKDRGVETQYF

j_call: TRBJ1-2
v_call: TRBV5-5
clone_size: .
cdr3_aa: CASSLEGSAYGYTF

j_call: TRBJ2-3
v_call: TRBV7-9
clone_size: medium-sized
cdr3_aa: CASSPGTGYTDTQYF

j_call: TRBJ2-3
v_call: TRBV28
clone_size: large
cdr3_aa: CASSLYSGAGTDTQYF

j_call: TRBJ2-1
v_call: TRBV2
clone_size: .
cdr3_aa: CASSRDNEQFF

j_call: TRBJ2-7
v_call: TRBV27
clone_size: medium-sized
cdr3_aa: CASSSELKGYEQYF

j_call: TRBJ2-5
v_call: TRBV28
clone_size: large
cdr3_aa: CASMLAPQETQYF

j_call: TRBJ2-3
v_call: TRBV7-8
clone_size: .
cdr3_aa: CASSLSSVNTDTQYF

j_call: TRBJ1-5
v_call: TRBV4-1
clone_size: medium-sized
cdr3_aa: CASSQDRRQPQHF

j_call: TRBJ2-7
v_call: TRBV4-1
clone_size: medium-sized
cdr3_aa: CASSQSGTHSYEQYF

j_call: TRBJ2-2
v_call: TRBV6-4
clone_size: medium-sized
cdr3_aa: CASSKTGGSTGELFF

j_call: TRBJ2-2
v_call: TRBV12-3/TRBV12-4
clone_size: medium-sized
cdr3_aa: CASSFSEGELFF

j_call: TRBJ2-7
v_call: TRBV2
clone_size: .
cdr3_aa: CASDRGYYEQYF

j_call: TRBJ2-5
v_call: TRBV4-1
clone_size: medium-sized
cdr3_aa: CASSQDGQVQETQYF

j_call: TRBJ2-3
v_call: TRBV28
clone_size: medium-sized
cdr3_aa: CASSPAGPQWTQYF

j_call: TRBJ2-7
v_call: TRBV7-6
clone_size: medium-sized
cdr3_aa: CASSMAGGLYEQYF

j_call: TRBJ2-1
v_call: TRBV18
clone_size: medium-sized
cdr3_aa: CASSRAGGDRNEQFF

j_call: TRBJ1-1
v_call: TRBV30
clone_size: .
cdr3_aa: CAWVTLSYTEAFF

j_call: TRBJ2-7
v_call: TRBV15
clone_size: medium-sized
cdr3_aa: CATSRDSSLIDEQYF

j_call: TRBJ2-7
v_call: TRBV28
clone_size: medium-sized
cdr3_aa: CASKHRAGGHSYEQYF

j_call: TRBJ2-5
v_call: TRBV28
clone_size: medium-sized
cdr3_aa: CASSLVPSGGQETQYF

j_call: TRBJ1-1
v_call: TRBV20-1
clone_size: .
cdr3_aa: CSASQEPGQGTEAFF

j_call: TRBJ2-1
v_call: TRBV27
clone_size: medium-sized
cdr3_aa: CASSERYNEQFF

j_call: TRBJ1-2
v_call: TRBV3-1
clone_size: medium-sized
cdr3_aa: CASSVTGFYTF

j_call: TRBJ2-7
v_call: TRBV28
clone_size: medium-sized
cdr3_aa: CASRTDYYEQYF

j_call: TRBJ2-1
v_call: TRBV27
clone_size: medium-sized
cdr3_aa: CASSPRQGGWNEQFF

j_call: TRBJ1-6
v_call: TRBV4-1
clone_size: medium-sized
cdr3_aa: CASSQGTGSNSPLHF

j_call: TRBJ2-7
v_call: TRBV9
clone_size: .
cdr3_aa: CASSAEERGGYEQYF

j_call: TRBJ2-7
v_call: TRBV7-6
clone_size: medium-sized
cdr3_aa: CASSSGQGSEQYF

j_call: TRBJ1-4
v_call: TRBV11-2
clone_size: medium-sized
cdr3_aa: CASSLDQLGRGYEKLFF

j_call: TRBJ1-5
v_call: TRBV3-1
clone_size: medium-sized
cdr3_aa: CASSQDGRSNQPQHF

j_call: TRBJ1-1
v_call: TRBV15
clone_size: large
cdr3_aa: CATSSSQGNTEAFF

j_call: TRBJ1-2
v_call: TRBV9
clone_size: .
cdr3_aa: CASSVIPSGSYGYTF

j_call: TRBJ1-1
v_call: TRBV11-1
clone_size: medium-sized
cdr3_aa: CASRPTLTNTEAFF

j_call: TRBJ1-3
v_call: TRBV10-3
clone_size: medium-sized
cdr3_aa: CAISESWASSGNTIYF

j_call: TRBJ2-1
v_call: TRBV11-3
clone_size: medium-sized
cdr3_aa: CASSSGTGVNEQFF